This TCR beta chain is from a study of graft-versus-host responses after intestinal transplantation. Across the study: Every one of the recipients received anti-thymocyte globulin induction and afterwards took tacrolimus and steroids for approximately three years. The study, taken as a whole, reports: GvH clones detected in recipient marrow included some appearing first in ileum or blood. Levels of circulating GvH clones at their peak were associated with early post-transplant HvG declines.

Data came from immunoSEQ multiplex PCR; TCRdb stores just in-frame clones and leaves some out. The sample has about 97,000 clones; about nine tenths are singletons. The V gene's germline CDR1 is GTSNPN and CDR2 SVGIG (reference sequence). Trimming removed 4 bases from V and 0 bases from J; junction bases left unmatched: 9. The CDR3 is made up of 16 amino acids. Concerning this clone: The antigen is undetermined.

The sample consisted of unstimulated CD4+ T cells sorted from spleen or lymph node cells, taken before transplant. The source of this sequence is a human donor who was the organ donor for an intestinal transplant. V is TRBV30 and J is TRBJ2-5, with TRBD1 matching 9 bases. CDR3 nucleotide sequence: TGTGCCTGGAAGGGTACCGGGACAGGGAACCAAGAGACCCAGTACTTC. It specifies CAWKGTGTGNQETQYF.